These 5 T cell receptor beta chains originate from one sample sequenced in a study of blood T cell repertoires in COVID-19. The method was immunoSEQ multiplex PCR; TCRdb's version includes in-frame clones alone and lacks a portion of them. The table includes over 30,000 clones, roughly 80% detected once. Specimen: peripheral blood. These receptors were obtained from an elderly man with active or convalescent COVID-19.

This clone was counted ten times or more. The V and J genes are TRBV7-9 and TRBJ2-3, with 8 bases that match TRBD2. J was trimmed by 4 bases and V by 10 bases; bases with no gene match: 16. The CDR3 loop spans 16 amino acids. Germline CDR1 reads SEHNR; CDR2 reads FQNEAQ (reference sequence). The chain's CDR3 is CATQPKDGGAADTQYF. CDR3 in DNA: TGTGCCACCCAACCGAAGGACGGGGGGGCCGCAGATACGCAGTATTTT.

The chain joins TRBV20-1 to TRBJ1-1; tentatively, D is TRBD1 (5 bases). V lost 7 bases to trimming and J lost 2 bases, with 8 bases between them. This CDR3 is built from 11 residues. The germline CDR1 and CDR2 sequences are DFQATT and SNEGSKA (reference sequence). CDR3 sequence (DNA): TGCAGTGTAGGGGTCAACACTGAAGCTTTCTTT. It encodes CSVGVNTEAFF.

The chain combines TRBV5-1 with TRBJ1-1; no clear D gene. Trimming shortened V by 4 bases and J by 0 bases, and 13 bases separated the two germline ends. The CDR3 totals 15 residues. Germline lookup yields CDR1 SGHRS and CDR2 YFSETQ. The CDR3 sequence: CASSLAGVMNTEAFF. CDR3 sequence (DNA): TGCGCCAGCAGCCTGGCCGGGGTCATGAACACTGAAGCTTTCTTT. The entire variable domain, with the rest obtained from reference TRBV5-1 and TRBJ1-1, is as follows: KAGVTQTPRYLIKTRGQQVTLSCSPISGHRSVSWYQQTPGQGLQFLFEYFSETQRNKGNFPGRFSGRQFSNSRSEMNVSTLELGDSALYLCASSLAGVMNTEAFFGQGTRLTVV.

The chain uses TRBV7-9 and TRBJ2-2; 9 bases fit TRBD2. Trimming cost V 3 bases and J 5 bases; bases outside gene matches: 4. The V gene's germline CDR1 is SEHNR and CDR2 FQNEAQ (reference sequence). The CDR3 is 15 amino acids. Here the CDR3 DNA reads TGTGCCAGCAGCTTTACGGGACTAGCAACCGGGGAGCTGTTTTTT. It is translated as CASSFTGLATGELFF.

V is TRBV18 and J is TRBJ2-7; the match to TRBD1 covers 9 bases. The J segment lost 4 bases and the V segment lost 6 bases, leaving 16 bases of the junction unmatched. CDR1 is KGHSH and CDR2 is LQKENI in the germline V gene. This CDR3 contains 17 residues. CDR3 region: CASSPASATGGRYEQYF. As DNA, the CDR3 is TGTGCCAGCTCCCCCGCTTCAGCTACAGGGGGCAGGTACGAGCAGTACTTC.